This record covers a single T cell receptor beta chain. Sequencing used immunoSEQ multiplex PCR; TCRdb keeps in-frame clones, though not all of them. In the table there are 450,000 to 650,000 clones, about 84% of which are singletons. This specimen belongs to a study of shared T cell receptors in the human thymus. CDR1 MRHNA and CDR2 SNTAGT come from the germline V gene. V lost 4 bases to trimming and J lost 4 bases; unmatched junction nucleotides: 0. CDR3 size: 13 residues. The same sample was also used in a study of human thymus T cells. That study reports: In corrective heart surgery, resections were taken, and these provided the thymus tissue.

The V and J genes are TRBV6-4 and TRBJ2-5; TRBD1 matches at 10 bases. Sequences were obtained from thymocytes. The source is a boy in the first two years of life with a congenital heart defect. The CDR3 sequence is CASSGDRGETQYF. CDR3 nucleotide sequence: TGTGCCAGCAGTGGGGACAGGGGAGAGACCCAGTACTTC.